The clone carrying this T cell receptor beta chain was seen once. Assay used: immunoSEQ multiplex PCR; TCRdb lists only in-frame clones, some missing. The data show 200,000 to 300,000 clones, about 80% seen once. This entry comes from a study of blood T cell repertoires in COVID-19. Germline assignment: CDR1 SGHTA and CDR2 FQGNSA. The J segment lost 7 bases and the V segment lost 5 bases, leaving 10 bases of the junction unmatched. The CDR3 contains 14 residues. The sequencing sample was made of peripheral blood. The TCR was taken from a man older than 75 with acute or convalescent COVID-19. The chain combines TRBV7-2 with TRBJ2-7, with 8 bases that match TRBD2. The DNA for the CDR3 is TGTGCCAGCAGCGATTCGACCGGGACTAGGGAGCAGTACTTC. Residues: CASSDSTGTREQYF.